What follows describes a single TCR beta chain. It lacks a known antigen. No much larger clone exists at a distance of one base, and base qualities are not known. Instrument on record: Illumina NovaSeq 6000. TCRalpha and TCRbeta cDNA libraries were constructed by 5'RACE with constant-segment primers, with sample barcodes and unique molecular identifiers being introduced. Trizol reagent was used to extract RNA from every sample. The libraries were amplified in two PCR steps, and the second step added a second sample barcode and Illumina TruSeq adapters. The libraries were sequenced on an Illumina NovaSeq using 2 x 150 bp paired-end reads. The source study handled its data this way. Reads were demultiplexed and collapsed into UMI-guided consensus sequences with migec v1.2.7. Using mixcr v2.1.11, UMI consensuses were aligned to TRA and TRB V and J templates and then assembled into clonotypes. Clonotypes were classified as expanded or contracted when called significant by both edgeR and NoisET, with noise models trained on biological replicates. For edgeR calls, a false discovery rate-adjusted p below 0.01 and a log2 fold-change threshold of 1 were applied. PCA with hierarchical clustering of max-normalized trajectories of the 1000 most abundant clonotypes was used as exploratory dynamics analysis. Separately sequenced CD4+ and CD8+ repertoires were used to assign a CD4 or CD8 phenotype to each responding clone. TCRdb's own reprocessing of the public reads used fastp at Q25 and MiXCR and kept productive beta chains. Each CDR3 protein appears once, grouped with its most common genes and DNA. TCRdb, rather than the study authors, made the V and J calls. Present in this sample are hundreds of thousands of distinct CDR3 sequences, roughly a quarter of which were seen just once. The ten largest account for 7% to 9.5% of the sample.

The data were taken from a study of T-cell memory formation after mild COVID-19 listed by TCRdb under 2021. With regard to the full study: Most TCR sequence clusters were specific to one of the two donors. In a couple of donors, T-cell clones that expanded and contracted after mild COVID-19 were followed by sequencing TCRalpha and TCRbeta repertoires longitudinally. Two young, previously healthy adult volunteers made up the cohort, one male and one female.

General findings and caveats noted by the study authors: SARS-CoV-2 specificity of the second-wave clones peaking on day 37 was not confirmed. Some responding clones were detected in pre-infection memory, suggesting pre-existing cross-reactive memory T cells joined the SARS-CoV-2 response. Contracting CD4+ clones were located mainly in the CM and EM memory subsets, whereas CD8+ clones were found to be enriched in EMRA. Clones contracting from day 15 to 85 had balanced CD4/CD8 phenotypes, while a second wave expanding from day 15 to 37 was biased towards CD4+. Only two mild cases were covered by the study, and larger cohorts that include severe cases with pre-infection samples were considered necessary.

The CDR3 spans 15 residues, from the cysteine through the phenylalanine. Only the CDR3 region is kept as DNA, spanning 45 bases read in frame from base 1. V is reduced by 3 bases and J by 1 base, leaving a spacing of 11 bases between them. Based on the germline V gene, the CDR1 and CDR2 sequences are LGHNA and YNFKEQ. Ficoll-Paque density gradient centrifugation was used to isolate PBMCs. Sequences were obtained from PBMCs or a T cell subset sorted from them (not recorded which). The chain links TRBV4-2 with TRBJ2-3; the D segment is perhaps TRBD1 or TRBD2, each sharing 5 matched bases. This clonotype was sampled from an adult woman who had mild COVID-19 (a few samples of this study predate the infection). The sample titles of this study are shuffled in the database, so cell type and time point are left out; the donor was told from shared clones. The sequenced DNA is TGTGCCAGCAGCCAGATGGGGGTGGGCACAGATACGCAGTATTTT. The translation is CASSQMGVGTDTQYF.